This T cell receptor beta chain was identified during a study of response to subunit inactivated influenza vaccine. This clonotype was detected only a few times. Its specificity is unknown. In TCRdb, the RT-PCR reads were re-called with MiXCR into one record per CDR3 protein. In the table there are more than 550,000 distinct CDR3 sequences, about 10% of which are singletons. Overall study results and limits: Each seasonal influenza vaccination, the authors suggested, recruits few new T cells.

Specimen: PBMCs from blood, collected on the day of vaccination. The source of this sequence is a man in his forties or fifties who received an inactivated influenza vaccine.

CDR3 protein: CASSTSRLAGGPDNEQFF. In DNA form, the CDR3 reads TGCGCCAGCAGCACGAGCAGACTAGCGGGGGGGCCGGACAATGAGCAGTTCTTC. The chain employs TRBV5-1 and TRBJ2-1; TRBD2 matches at 14 bases. Per the germline V gene, CDR1 is SGHRS and CDR2 is YFSETQ. V was pared by 4 bases and J by 5 bases, with 11 bases of the junction left unmatched. The CDR3 length is 18 residues.